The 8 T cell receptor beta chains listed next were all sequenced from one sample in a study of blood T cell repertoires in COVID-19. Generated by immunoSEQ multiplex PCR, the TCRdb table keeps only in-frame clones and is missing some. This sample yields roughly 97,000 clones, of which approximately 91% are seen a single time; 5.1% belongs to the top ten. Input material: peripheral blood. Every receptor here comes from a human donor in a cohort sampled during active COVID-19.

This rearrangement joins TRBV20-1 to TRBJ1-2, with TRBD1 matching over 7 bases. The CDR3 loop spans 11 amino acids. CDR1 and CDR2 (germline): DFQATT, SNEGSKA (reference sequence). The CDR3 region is CRSDRVGGYTF. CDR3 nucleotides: TGCAGATCAGACAGGGTTGGTGGCTACACCTTC.

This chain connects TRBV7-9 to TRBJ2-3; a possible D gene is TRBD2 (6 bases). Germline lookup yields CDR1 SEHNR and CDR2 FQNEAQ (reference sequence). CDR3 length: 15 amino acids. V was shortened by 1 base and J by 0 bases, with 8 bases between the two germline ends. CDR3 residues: CASSLGGTSTDTQYF. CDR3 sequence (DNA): TGTGCCAGCAGCTTAGGCGGGACTAGCACAGATACGCAGTATTTT.

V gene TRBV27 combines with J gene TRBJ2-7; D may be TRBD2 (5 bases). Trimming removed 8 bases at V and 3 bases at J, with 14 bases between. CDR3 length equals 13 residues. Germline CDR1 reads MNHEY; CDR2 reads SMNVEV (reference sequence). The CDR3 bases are TGTGCCAGCTCGAGGACGGGGAACTACGAGCAGTACTTC. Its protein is CASSRTGNYEQYF.

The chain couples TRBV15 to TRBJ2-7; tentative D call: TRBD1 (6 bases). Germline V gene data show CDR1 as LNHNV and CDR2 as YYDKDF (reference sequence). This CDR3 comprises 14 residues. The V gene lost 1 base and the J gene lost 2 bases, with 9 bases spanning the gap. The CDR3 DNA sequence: TGTGCCACCAGCAGAGCAACAGGGCCCTACGAGCAGTACTTC. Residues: CATSRATGPYEQYF.

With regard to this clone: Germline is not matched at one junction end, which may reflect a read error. The DNA for the CDR3 is TGTGCCAGCAGCTCGACAGGGTGGTATGACTACACCTTC. Protein: CASSSTGWYDYTF. This sequence joins TRBV27 and TRBJ1-2, with 7 bases fitting TRBD1. The CDR3 consists of 13 residues. Germline V gives CDR1 MNHEY, CDR2 SMNVEV (reference sequence).

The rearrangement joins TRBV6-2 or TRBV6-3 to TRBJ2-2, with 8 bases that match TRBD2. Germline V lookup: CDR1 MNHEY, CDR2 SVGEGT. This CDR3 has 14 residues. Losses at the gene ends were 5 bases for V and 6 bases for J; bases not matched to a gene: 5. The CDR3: CASSHGGAPGELFF. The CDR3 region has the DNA TGTGCCAGCAGTCACGGGGGGGCCCCCGGGGAGCTGTTTTTT.

In DNA form, the CDR3 reads TGTGCCAGCAGCTTGGGGGGCGGAGACACAGATACGCAGTATTTT. Translation gives CASSLGGGDTDTQYF. The chain has TRBV5-4 and TRBJ2-3, with D possibly TRBD1 on 5 matching bases. Looked up from germline, CDR1 is SGHNT and CDR2 is YYREEE (reference sequence). This CDR3 spans 15 amino acids. Trimming removed 0 bases from V and 2 bases from J, with 10 bases in between.

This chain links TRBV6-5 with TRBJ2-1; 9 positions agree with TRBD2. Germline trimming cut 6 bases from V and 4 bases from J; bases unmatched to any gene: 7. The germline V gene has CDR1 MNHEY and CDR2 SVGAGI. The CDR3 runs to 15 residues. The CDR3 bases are TGTGCCAGCAGCAATAGCGGGGGTACTTACAATGAGCAGTTCTTC. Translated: CASSNSGGTYNEQFF.